This TCR beta chain was captured in a study of T cells after yellow fever vaccination. Across the whole study: The authors prepared low-cell-number fractions using SMART-Seq v4 Ultra Low Input.

A universal primer site and UMIs were added as TCR cDNA was made by 5'RACE template switching. TCRdb reprocessed the 5' RACE reads with MiXCR, giving one entry per CDR3 protein. The table has 300,000 to 400,000 distinct CDR3 sequences, around 12% seen once. The V gene's germline CDR1 is MGHDK and CDR2 SYGVNS. The CDR3 is 13 residues long. V lost 6 bases and J 3 bases, leaving 12 bases between the germline ends. The table lists this clonotype with many counts. Its specificity is not known. Overall study results and limits: Though it reached lower strength, the secondary response hit its peak faster, day 5 versus 15.

Sequencing used CD4+ T cells sorted from PBMCs, obtained 15 days after the yellow fever booster vaccination. The chain links TRBV25-1 to TRBJ2-7; D is undetermined. The receptor was isolated from a man in his late teens or twenties who received the YFV17D yellow fever vaccine. The CDR3 loop reads CASSPTPLYEQYF. The DNA of the CDR3 is TGTGCCAGCAGCCCCACGCCACTCTACGAGCAGTACTTC.